This T cell receptor beta chain was observed in a study of siplizumab effects on memory and regulatory T cells. Study-level points and caveats: Naive T cells were seemingly more diverse than memory cells, and major contributions to the alloresponse seemed to be made by them. Proliferating CD4+ or CD8+ clones, roughly 75-96% of them, lacked an assignable naive or memory phenotype.

The germline V gene has CDR1 SQVTM and CDR2 ANQGSEA. V gave up 6 bases and J gave up 0 bases, with 15 bases separating them. The CDR3 has 16 residues. Details on this clone: The antigen is undetermined.

Profiling relied on immunoSEQ multiplex PCR, and the TCRdb table lists in-frame clones only, not all of them. The sample has about 110,000 clones; 92% are singletons. The sequenced material came from Tregs sorted from blood. The chain carries TRBV29-1 and TRBJ2-6, with D tentatively TRBD2 (6 bases). This clonotype originated in a human donor in good health. CDR3 nucleotide sequence: TGCAGCGTAATACGGGACTCCGTCTCTGGGGCCAACGTCCTGACTTTC. Translation gives CSVIRDSVSGANVLTF.